The sequence of this T cell receptor (beta chain) was determined in a study of HIV-infected children after antiretroviral therapy interruption. Study-wide background: Most participating children were previously exposed to EBV and CMV.

Unique molecular identifiers were included in an RNA-based 3' RACE TCR library. TCRdb reprocessed the 3' RACE reads with MiXCR, giving one entry per CDR3 protein. This table has around 50,000 distinct CDR3 sequences, about 4.3% appearing once. This clonotype was found many times. Its target is unknown. CDR3 length equals 13 residues. Trimming took off 3 bases at V and 6 bases at J, with 12 bases between the two ends. Looked up from germline, CDR1 is ENHRY and CDR2 is SYGVKD. General observations from the study: By the end of treatment interruption, naive CD4+ clonality (Gini) increased. Sorted CD45RA+ naive cells might include minor non-naive CD45RA+ cells.

Treatment here: PENTA 11 planned treatment interruption arm or continuous ART arm. The source material was CD45RA+ CD4+ T cells from PBMCs, pooled from several time points, sampled from a donor given antiretroviral therapy, either interrupted or continuous. Subset specified: naive CD4+ CD45RA+ CD45RO- T cells. The clonotype originates from a pool of human donors with HIV. The rearrangement links TRBV10-3 to TRBJ2-7, with D possibly matching TRBD1 (5 bases). CDR3 protein: CAISESGPGEQYF. The CDR3 bases are TGTGCCATCAGTGAATCAGGGCCGGGCGAGCAGTACTTC.